Shown below are 10 T cell receptor beta chains from a single sample sequenced in a study of cytomegalovirus exposure and HLA in healthy donors. The study ran its PCR with 60 Vbeta and 13 Jbeta primers. Produced via immunoSEQ multiplex PCR; TCRdb's table is partial and in-frame only. Its table lists 40,000 to 45,000 clones. The specimen was PBMCs. Receptor source: a young man in good health and CMV-seronegative.

V is TRBV27 and J is TRBJ2-1, with D possibly TRBD2 on 5 matching bases. V lost 5 bases to trimming and J lost 5 bases, with 16 bases between them. The germline V gene has CDR1 MNHEY and CDR2 SMNVEV (reference sequence). This CDR3 contains 15 residues. CDR3 region: CASSPSWESDNEQFF. DNA of the CDR3: TGTGCCAGCAGTCCCTCATGGGAGTCCGACAATGAGCAGTTCTTC.

The chain joins TRBV6-1 to TRBJ1-2; tentatively, D is TRBD1 (5 bases). This CDR3 region has 13 residues. V was trimmed by 3 bases and J by 6 bases, leaving 11 bases between them. CDR1 MNHNS and CDR2 SASEGT come from the germline V gene. CDR3 in amino acids: CASSDGHIHGYTF. Here the CDR3 DNA reads TGTGCCAGCAGTGACGGACATATCCATGGCTACACCTTC.

This rearrangement joins TRBV4-1 to TRBJ1-5; D is undetermined. The CDR3 consists of 15 residues. Trimming took off 1 base at V and 7 bases at J, with 14 bases between the two ends. The germline V gene encodes CDR1 MGHRA and CDR2 YSYEKL. CDR3 loop: CASSQVRGSGQPQHF. Here the CDR3 DNA reads TGCGCCAGCAGCCAAGTGAGAGGGTCGGGCCAGCCCCAGCATTTT.

V is TRBV4-1 and J is TRBJ2-7, with 9 positions matching TRBD2. V trimming: 2 bases; J trimming: 2 bases; junction bases outside the gene matches: 7. CDR3 size: 16 residues. Germline CDR1 MGHRA, CDR2 YSYEKL. The CDR3 DNA reads TGCGCCAGCAGCCAACCAAGCGGGAGGAACGCCTACGAGCAGTACTTC. It encodes CASSQPSGRNAYEQYF.

The chain joins TRBV9 to TRBJ2-7; 9 bases fit TRBD1. V lost 3 bases to trimming and J lost 3 bases; unmatched junction nucleotides: 7. This CDR3 comprises 15 residues. CDR1 and CDR2 (germline): SGDLS, YYNGEE. CDR3 coding DNA: TGTGCCAGCAGCGGGACCGGGACAGGGTACTACGAGCAGTACTTC. Translated, it gives CASSGTGTGYYEQYF.

CDR3 region: CAWSVTIGKNIQYF. Here the CDR3 DNA reads TGTGCCTGGAGTGTGACTATCGGCAAAAACATTCAGTACTTC. The rearrangement links TRBV30 to TRBJ2-4; possibly TRBD2 for D (5 bases). This CDR3 has 14 amino acids. Per the germline V gene, CDR1 is GTSNPN and CDR2 is SVGIG (reference sequence). Trimming stripped 0 bases from V and 3 bases from J, with 9 bases between.

V is TRBV7-7 and J is TRBJ1-4; D unclear. This CDR3 comprises 15 residues. Trimming stripped 5 bases from V and 4 bases from J, with 14 bases between. Germline CDR1 reads SSHAT; CDR2 reads FNYEAQ (reference sequence). Written as DNA, the CDR3 is TGTGCCAGCAGCCCCGGAGGGAGGATTAATGAAAAACTGTTTTTT. Amino acid sequence: CASSPGGRINEKLFF.

V is TRBV11-3 and J is TRBJ2-2; unclear D gene. CDR3 length: 12 residues. V lost 5 bases to trimming and J lost 3 bases, with 4 bases between them. Germline CDR1 reads SGHNT; CDR2 reads YENEEA. CDR3 in DNA: TGTGCCAGCAGCCCCGACACCGGGGAGCTGTTTTTT. It translates to CASSPDTGELFF.

The chain couples TRBV6-5 to TRBJ1-1; TRBD1 might be the D (6 bases). CDR3 length: 16 residues. Trimming took off 1 base at V and 0 bases at J, with 12 bases between the two ends. Germline V gives CDR1 MNHEY, CDR2 SVGAGI. CDR3 DNA: TGTGCCAGCAGTTACTATGCGGGGGGCATGAACACTGAAGCTTTCTTT. Encoded protein: CASSYYAGGMNTEAFF.

V and J are TRBV6-5 and TRBJ1-4; TRBD1 matches 8 bases. CDR1 is MNHEY and CDR2 is SVGAGI in the germline V gene. J was trimmed by 14 bases and V by 6 bases; bases with no gene match: 8. The CDR3 is 12 residues long. DNA for the CDR3: TGTGCCAGCAGGGACTGGACAGGGAAGCTGTTTTTT. It is translated as CASRDWTGKLFF.